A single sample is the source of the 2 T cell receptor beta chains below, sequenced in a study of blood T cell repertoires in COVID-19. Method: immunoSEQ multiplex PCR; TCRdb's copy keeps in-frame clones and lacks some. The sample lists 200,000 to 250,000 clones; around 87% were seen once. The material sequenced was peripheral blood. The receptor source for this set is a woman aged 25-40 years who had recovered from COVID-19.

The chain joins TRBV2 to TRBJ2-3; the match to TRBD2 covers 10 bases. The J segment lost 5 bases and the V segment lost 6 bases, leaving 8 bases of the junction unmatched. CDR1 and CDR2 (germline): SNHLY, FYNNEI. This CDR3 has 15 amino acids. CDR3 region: CASRTAGGQGDTQYF. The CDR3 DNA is TGTGCCAGCAGGACAGCGGGGGGGCAGGGAGATACGCAGTATTTT.

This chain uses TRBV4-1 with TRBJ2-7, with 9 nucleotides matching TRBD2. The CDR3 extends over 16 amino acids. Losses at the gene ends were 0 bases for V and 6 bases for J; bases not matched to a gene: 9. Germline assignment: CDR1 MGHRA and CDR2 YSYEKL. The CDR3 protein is CASSQEWRGGHPEQYF. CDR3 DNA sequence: TGCGCCAGCAGCCAAGAATGGCGGGGGGGGCACCCCGAGCAGTACTTC.